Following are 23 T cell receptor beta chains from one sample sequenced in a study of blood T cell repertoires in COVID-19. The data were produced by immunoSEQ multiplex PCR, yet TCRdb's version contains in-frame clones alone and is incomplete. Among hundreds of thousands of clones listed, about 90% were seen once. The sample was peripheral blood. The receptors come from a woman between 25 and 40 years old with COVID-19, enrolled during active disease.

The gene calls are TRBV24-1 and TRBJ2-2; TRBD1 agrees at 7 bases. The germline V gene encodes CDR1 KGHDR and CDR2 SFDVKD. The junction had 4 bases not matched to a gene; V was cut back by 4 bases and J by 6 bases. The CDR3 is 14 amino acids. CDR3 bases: TGTGCCACCAGTGAAAGGGGACAGCCCGGGGAGCTGTTTTTT. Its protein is CATSERGQPGELFF.

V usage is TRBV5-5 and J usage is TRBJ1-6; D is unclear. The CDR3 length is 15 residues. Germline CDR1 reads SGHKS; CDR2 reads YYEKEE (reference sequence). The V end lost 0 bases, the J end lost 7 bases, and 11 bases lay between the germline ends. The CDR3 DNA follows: TGTGCCAGCAGCTTGGCGGGAGGGCTGAATTCACCCCTCCACTTT. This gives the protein CASSLAGGLNSPLHF.

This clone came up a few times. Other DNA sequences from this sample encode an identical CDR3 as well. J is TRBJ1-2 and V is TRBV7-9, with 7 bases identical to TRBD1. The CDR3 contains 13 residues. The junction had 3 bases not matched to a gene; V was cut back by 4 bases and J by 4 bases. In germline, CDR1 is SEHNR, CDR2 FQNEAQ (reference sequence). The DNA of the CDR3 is TGTGCCAGCAGCTCCACAGGGGCCTATGGCTACACCTTC. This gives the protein CASSSTGAYGYTF.

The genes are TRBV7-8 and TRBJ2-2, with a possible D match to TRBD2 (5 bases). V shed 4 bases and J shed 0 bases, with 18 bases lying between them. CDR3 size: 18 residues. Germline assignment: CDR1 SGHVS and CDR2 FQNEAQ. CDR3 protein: CASSYRVGVYSNTGELFF. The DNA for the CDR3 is TGTGCCAGCAGCTATAGGGTCGGGGTGTACTCGAACACCGGGGAGCTGTTTTTT.

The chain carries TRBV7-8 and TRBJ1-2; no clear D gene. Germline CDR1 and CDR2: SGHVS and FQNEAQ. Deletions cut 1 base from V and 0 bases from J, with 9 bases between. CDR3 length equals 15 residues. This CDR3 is CASSLGREPNYGYTF. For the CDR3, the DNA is TGTGCCAGCAGCTTAGGGAGGGAGCCTAACTATGGCTACACCTTC.

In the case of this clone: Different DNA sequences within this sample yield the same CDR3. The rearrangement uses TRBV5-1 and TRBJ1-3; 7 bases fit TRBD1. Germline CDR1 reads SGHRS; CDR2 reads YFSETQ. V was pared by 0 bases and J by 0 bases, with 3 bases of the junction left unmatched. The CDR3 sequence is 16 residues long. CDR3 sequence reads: CASSLERTGSGNTIYF. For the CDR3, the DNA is TGCGCCAGCAGCTTGGAACGGACAGGCTCTGGAAACACCATATATTTT.

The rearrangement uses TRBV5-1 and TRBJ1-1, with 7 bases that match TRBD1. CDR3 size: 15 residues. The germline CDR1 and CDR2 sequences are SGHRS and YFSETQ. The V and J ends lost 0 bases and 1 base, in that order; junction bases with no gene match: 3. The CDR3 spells CASSLVGTENTEAFF. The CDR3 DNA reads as TGCGCCAGCAGCTTGGTTGGGACAGAGAACACTGAAGCTTTCTTT.

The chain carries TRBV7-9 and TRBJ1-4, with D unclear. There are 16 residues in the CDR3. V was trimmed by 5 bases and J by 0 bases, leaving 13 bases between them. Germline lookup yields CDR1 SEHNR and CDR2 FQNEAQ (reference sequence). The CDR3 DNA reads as TGTGCCAGCAGCGAACAGTCGTCTGCAACTAATGAAAAACTGTTTTTT. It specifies CASSEQSSATNEKLFF.

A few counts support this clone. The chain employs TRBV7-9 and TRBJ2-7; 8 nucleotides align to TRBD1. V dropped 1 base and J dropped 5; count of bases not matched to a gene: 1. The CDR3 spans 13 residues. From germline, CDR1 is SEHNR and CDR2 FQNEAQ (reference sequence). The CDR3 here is CASSLGQGNEQYF. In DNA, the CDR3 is TGTGCCAGCAGCTTAGGACAGGGGAACGAGCAGTACTTC.

The CDR3 DNA is TGTGCCAGCAGAGGACAGGGGTTTGGGGAAAACACCATATATTTT. Amino acids: CASRGQGFGENTIYF. This rearrangement joins TRBV6-6 to TRBJ1-3; 9 bases agree with TRBD1. The CDR3 is 15 amino acids. V was clipped by 6 bases and J by 6 bases; unmatched bases: 9. Germline CDR1 and CDR2: MNHNY and SVGAGI (reference sequence).

The CDR3 region has the DNA TGTGCCAGCAGCCCGGCTACAGGGGCGAACACTGAAGCTTTCTTT. Amino acid sequence: CASSPATGANTEAFF. V usage is TRBV11-2 and J usage is TRBJ1-1, with 7 bases matching TRBD1. The ends lost 5 bases at V and 1 base at J; junction bases unmatched: 7. CDR1 is SGHAT, CDR2 FQNNGV, per germline. The CDR3 length is 15 residues.

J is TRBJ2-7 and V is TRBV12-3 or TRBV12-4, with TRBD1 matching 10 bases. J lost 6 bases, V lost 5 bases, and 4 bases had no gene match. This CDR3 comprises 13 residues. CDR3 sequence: CASSRGQGVEQYF. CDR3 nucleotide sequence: TGTGCCAGCAGTAGAGGACAGGGGGTCGAGCAGTACTTC.

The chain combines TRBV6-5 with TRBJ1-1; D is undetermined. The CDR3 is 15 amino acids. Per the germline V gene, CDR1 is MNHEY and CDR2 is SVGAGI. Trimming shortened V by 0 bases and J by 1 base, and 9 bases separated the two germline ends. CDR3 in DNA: TGTGCCAGCAGTTACTCGGGGAGTGGGAACACTGAAGCTTTCTTT. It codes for CASSYSGSGNTEAFF.

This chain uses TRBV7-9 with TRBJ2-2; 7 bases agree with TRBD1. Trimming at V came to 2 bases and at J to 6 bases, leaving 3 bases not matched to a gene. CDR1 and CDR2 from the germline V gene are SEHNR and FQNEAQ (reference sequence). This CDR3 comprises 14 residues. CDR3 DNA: TGTGCCAGCAGCTTAACAGGGGCGTCCGGGGAGCTGTTTTTT. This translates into CASSLTGASGELFF.

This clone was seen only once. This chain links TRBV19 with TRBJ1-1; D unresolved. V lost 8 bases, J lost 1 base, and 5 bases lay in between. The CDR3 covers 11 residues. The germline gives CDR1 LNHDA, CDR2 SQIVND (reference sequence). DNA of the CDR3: TGTGCCAGTGCCAGGAACACTGAAGCTTTCTTT. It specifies CASARNTEAFF.

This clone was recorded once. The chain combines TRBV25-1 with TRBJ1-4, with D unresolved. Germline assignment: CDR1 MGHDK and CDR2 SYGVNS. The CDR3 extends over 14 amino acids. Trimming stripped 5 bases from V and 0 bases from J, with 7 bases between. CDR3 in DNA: TGTGCCAGCAGTCGGGTTGCAACTAATGAAAAACTGTTTTTT. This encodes CASSRVATNEKLFF.

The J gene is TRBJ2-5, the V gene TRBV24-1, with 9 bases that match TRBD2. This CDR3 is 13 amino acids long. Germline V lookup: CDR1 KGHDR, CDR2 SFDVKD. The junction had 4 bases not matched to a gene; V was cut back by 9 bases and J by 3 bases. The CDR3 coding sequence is TGTGCCACCTCGGAGCGGGGGGAAGAGACCCAGTACTTC. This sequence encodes CATSERGEETQYF.

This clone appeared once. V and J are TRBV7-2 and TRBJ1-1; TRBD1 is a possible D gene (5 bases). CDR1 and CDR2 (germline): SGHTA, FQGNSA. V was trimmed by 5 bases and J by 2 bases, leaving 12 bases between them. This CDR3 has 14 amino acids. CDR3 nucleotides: TGTGCCAGCAGCGCCTCGACAGCAAACACTGAAGCTTTCTTT. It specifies CASSASTANTEAFF. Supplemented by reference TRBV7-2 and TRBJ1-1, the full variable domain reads GAGVSQSPSNKVTEKGKDVELRCDPISGHTALYWYRQSLGQGLEFLIYFQGNSAPDKSGLPSDRFSAERTGGSVSTLTIQRTQQEDSAVYLCASSASTANTEAFFGQGTRLTVV.

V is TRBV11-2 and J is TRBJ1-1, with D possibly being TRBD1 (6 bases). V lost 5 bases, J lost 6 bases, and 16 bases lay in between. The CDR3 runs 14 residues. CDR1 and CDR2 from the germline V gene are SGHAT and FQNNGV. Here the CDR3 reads CASSTPRGGSEAFF. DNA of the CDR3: TGTGCCAGCAGCACACCCCGCGGGGGCTCTGAAGCTTTCTTT.

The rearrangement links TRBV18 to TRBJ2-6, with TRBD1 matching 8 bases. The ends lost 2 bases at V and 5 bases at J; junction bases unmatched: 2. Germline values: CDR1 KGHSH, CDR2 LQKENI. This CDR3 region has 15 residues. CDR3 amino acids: CASSPGTGRANVLTF. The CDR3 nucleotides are TGTGCCAGCTCACCAGGGACAGGCAGGGCCAACGTCCTGACTTTC.

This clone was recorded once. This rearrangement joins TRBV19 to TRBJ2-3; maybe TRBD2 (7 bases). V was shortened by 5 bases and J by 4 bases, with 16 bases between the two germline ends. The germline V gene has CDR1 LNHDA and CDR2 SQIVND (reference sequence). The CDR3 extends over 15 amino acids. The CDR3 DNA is TGTGCCAGTAGTCCAAGGCAGGGGAGGGCAGATACGCAGTATTTT. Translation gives CASSPRQGRADTQYF.

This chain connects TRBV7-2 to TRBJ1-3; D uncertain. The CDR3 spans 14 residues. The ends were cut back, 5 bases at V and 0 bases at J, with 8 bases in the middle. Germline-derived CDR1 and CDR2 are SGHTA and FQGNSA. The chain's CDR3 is CASSPGNSGNTIYF. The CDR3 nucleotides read TGTGCCAGCAGCCCGGGGAACTCTGGAAACACCATATATTTT.

CDR3 nucleotide sequence: TGTGCCAGCAGCCCAAAGGCGGGATTCTCCTACAATGAGCAGTTCTTC. It encodes CASSPKAGFSYNEQFF. The genes are TRBV11-2 and TRBJ2-1; D might be TRBD2 (6 bases). The CDR3 sequence is 16 residues long. V lost 5 bases to trimming and J lost 0 bases, with 14 bases between them. CDR1 and CDR2 (germline): SGHAT, FQNNGV.